Shown below are 24 T cell receptor beta chains from a single sample sequenced in a study of blood T cell repertoires in COVID-19. Here immunoSEQ multiplex PCR was the method, and the copy in TCRdb shows in-frame clones only, minus some. The sample includes around 70,000 clones, 91% seen only once; the top ten take less than 9.5%. What was sequenced was peripheral blood. These receptors all stem from a human donor in a cohort sampled during active COVID-19.

The chain carries TRBV18 and TRBJ2-1; perhaps TRBD2 as D (6 bases). This CDR3 has 16 amino acids. V was pared by 3 bases and J by 2 bases, with 14 bases between. Germline V CDR1 and CDR2: KGHSH, LQKENI. The CDR3 region is CASSPTTGDPYNEQFF. The CDR3 nucleotides are TGTGCCAGCTCACCCACCACGGGAGATCCCTACAATGAGCAGTTCTTC.

The V call is TRBV29-1, the J call TRBJ2-3; 9 bases are a match to TRBD2. V dropped 3 bases and J dropped 1; count of bases not matched to a gene: 5. The CDR3 length is 15 residues. CDR1 SQVTM and CDR2 ANQGSEA come from the germline V gene. The CDR3 bases are TGCAGCGTTGAGGAAGCGGGGGGACGCACAGATACGCAGTATTTT. Translated: CSVEEAGGRTDTQYF.

The gene calls are TRBV6-2 or TRBV6-3 and TRBJ2-6; D remains ambiguous. The CDR3 totals 14 residues. Germline V CDR1 and CDR2: MNHEY, SVGEGT. The V and J ends lost 4 bases and 0 bases respectively, with 4 bases between them. CDR3: CASSLSSGANVLTF. For the CDR3, the DNA is TGTGCCAGCAGTTTGAGCTCTGGGGCCAACGTCCTGACTTTC.

This chain links TRBV30 with TRBJ1-2; D gene unclear. V was shortened by 0 bases and J by 8 bases, with 10 bases between the two germline ends. The CDR3 has 12 amino acids. Germline-derived CDR1 and CDR2 are GTSNPN and SVGIG (reference sequence). The DNA for the CDR3 is TGTGCCTGGAGTGTCTCTGAGTGGGGCTACACCTTC. Translation gives CAWSVSEWGYTF.

CDR3 sequence (DNA): TGTGCCAGCAGCGTCCCTAGCGGGGGGCCGGGGACCGGGGAGCTGTTTTTT. The encoded protein is CASSVPSGGPGTGELFF. This chain connects TRBV9 to TRBJ2-2; 11 nucleotides agree with TRBD2. Germline V gene data show CDR1 as SGDLS and CDR2 as YYNGEE. CDR3 size: 17 residues. V lost 2 bases, J lost 5 bases, and 8 bases stayed unmatched.

Here the CDR3 DNA reads TGCAGCGTGGGGAGACAGGGTGGAGAAAAACTGTTTTTT. Encoded protein: CSVGRQGGEKLFF. The chain couples TRBV29-1 to TRBJ1-4; TRBD1 matches at 7 bases. Germline V gene lookup returns CDR1 SQVTM and CDR2 ANQGSEA. The CDR3 is 13 amino acids. V trimming: 6 bases; J trimming: 8 bases; junction bases outside the gene matches: 9.

Worth noting for this clone: Different DNA sequences within this sample yield the same CDR3. The rearrangement uses TRBV4-3 and TRBJ1-2; weak D call: TRBD1 (5 bases). V was trimmed by 4 bases and J by 8 bases, leaving 14 bases between them. Germline V gene sequence: CDR1 LGHNA, CDR2 YSLEER. This CDR3 has 13 residues. CDR3 loop: CASSLTDGGGYTF. CDR3 sequence (DNA): TGCGCCAGCAGCCTTACAGACGGGGGGGGCTACACCTTC.

This clone was seen once. The V call is TRBV27, the J call TRBJ1-2; D uncertain. CDR1 is MNHEY, CDR2 SMNVEV, per germline (reference sequence). The CDR3 spans 15 residues. Between the trimmed V and J ends, which lost 8 bases and 0 bases, there was a span of 16 bases. The CDR3 reads CASPQAGAANYGYTF. DNA of the CDR3: TGTGCCAGCCCCCAAGCAGGTGCAGCTAACTATGGCTACACCTTC.

V is TRBV19 and J is TRBJ2-5, with 7 bases identical to TRBD2. CDR1 is LNHDA, CDR2 SQIVND, per germline (reference sequence). V was pared by 5 bases and J by 4 bases, with 4 bases of the junction left unmatched. This CDR3 region has 13 residues. DNA of the CDR3: TGTGCCAGTAGTTCGGTAGCGGGAGAGACCCAGTACTTC. Amino acid sequence: CASSSVAGETQYF.

This chain's CDR3 is CASEPSPGQGRQPQHF. The DNA of the CDR3 is TGTGCCAGCGAACCATCTCCTGGACAGGGCCGTCAGCCCCAGCATTTT. The chain couples TRBV21-1 to TRBJ1-5; the table's D call of TRBD1 was not tested on the DNA. TRBV21-1 is labeled a pseudogene. The CDR3 runs 16 residues.

V is TRBV18 and J is TRBJ1-3; D uncertain. The CDR3 runs to 15 residues. Germline loops: CDR1 KGHSH, CDR2 LQKENI. The ends were cut back, 1 base at V and 5 bases at J, with 12 bases in the middle. As DNA, the CDR3 is TGTGCCAGCTCACCACTGGGAGGCGAAAGAAACACCATATATTTT. This gives the protein CASSPLGGERNTIYF.

This chain uses TRBV14 with TRBJ1-1, with D perhaps matching TRBD1 (6 bases). V was pared by 0 bases and J by 7 bases, with 9 bases between. Per germline, CDR1 SGHDN and CDR2 FVKESK. This CDR3 is built from 13 residues. The CDR3 sequence: CASSQDLDSEAFF. The CDR3, as DNA: TGTGCCAGCAGCCAAGATTTGGACAGTGAAGCTTTCTTT.

The V call is TRBV5-1, the J call TRBJ2-5; D remains unclear. The germline CDR1 and CDR2 sequences are SGHRS and YFSETQ. This CDR3 region has 16 residues. V lost 0 bases to trimming and J lost 4 bases, with 16 bases between them. In nucleotides, the CDR3 is TGCGCCAGCAGCTTGGACAATACAGAACCCTTAGAGACCCAGTACTTC. The encoded protein is CASSLDNTEPLETQYF.

The gene calls are TRBV19 and TRBJ1-2; no definite D call. CDR3 length: 11 amino acids. Looked up from germline, CDR1 is LNHDA and CDR2 is SQIVND (reference sequence). The ends were cut back, 6 bases at V and 1 base at J, with 3 bases in the middle. The CDR3 is CASSVNYGYTF. In nucleotides, the CDR3 is TGTGCCAGTAGCGTTAACTATGGCTACACCTTC.

The CDR3 region has the DNA TGTGCCAGCAGCTCTCGACTAGCGGGGTTCTACAATGAGCAGTTCTTC. Residues: CASSSRLAGFYNEQFF. This chain uses TRBV5-6 with TRBJ2-1; 11 bases are shared with TRBD2. This CDR3 contains 16 residues. Germline CDR1 SGHDT, CDR2 YYEEEE. V shed 3 bases and J 3 bases; nucleotides not matched to a gene: 5.

This clone was observed a handful of times. V and J are TRBV7-6 and TRBJ1-2; possibly TRBD1 for D (5 bases). V was clipped by 7 bases and J by 4 bases, with 25 bases between them. The CDR3 has 17 amino acids. Germline CDR1 reads SGHVS; CDR2 reads FNYEAQ. The CDR3 reads CASTLRPGGWGSYGYTF. The CDR3 nucleotides read TGTGCCAGCACCCTCAGGCCGGGGGGATGGGGGAGCTATGGCTACACCTTC.

The chain combines TRBV6-2 or TRBV6-3 with TRBJ1-5; 7 bases agree with TRBD1. The CDR3 sequence is 20 residues long. Germline assignment: CDR1 MNHEY and CDR2 SVGEGT. V shed 5 bases and J 4 bases; nucleotides not matched to a gene: 23. The CDR3 is CASSNRDSQGHSMSNQPQHF. The DNA of the CDR3 is TGTGCCAGCAGTAACCGGGACAGTCAGGGCCACTCCATGTCTAATCAGCCCCAGCATTTT.

V usage is TRBV27 and J usage is TRBJ2-5; 8 bases line up with TRBD2. The CDR3 loop spans 14 amino acids. V lost 4 bases to trimming and J lost 4 bases; unmatched junction nucleotides: 5. Germline V gene data show CDR1 as MNHEY and CDR2 as SMNVEV (reference sequence). The CDR3 nucleotides are TGTGCCAGCAGTTCAATCGGGGGGGGAGAGACCCAGTACTTC. Protein: CASSSIGGGETQYF.

The rearrangement links TRBV15 to TRBJ2-7; TRBD1 aligns across 9 bases. V gave up 5 bases and J gave up 1 base; unmatched junction bases: 6. Germline CDR1 reads LNHNV; CDR2 reads YYDKDF (reference sequence). The CDR3 covers 15 residues. This chain's CDR3 is CATSGFGTGSYEQYF. The DNA of the CDR3 is TGTGCCACCAGCGGTTTCGGGACAGGGTCCTACGAGCAGTACTTC.

The chain couples TRBV19 to TRBJ1-4, with TRBD1 matching 7 bases. CDR1 is LNHDA and CDR2 is SQIVND in the germline V gene (reference sequence). Trimming removed 5 bases from V and 2 bases from J; junction bases left unmatched: 2. This CDR3 has 14 residues. The CDR3 DNA sequence: TGTGCCAGTAGTGTCAGGGGGACTAATGAAAAACTGTTTTTT. It yields the protein CASSVRGTNEKLFF. The entire variable domain, with the rest obtained from reference TRBV19 and TRBJ1-4, is as follows: DGGITQSPKYLFRKEGQNVTLSCEQNLNHDAMYWYRQDPGQGLRLIYYSQIVNDFQKGDIAEGYSVSREKKESFPLTVTSAQKNPTAFYLCASSVRGTNEKLFFGSGTQLSVL.

This chain connects TRBV30 to TRBJ1-1; D unresolved. The V gene lost 1 base and the J gene lost 5 bases, with 5 bases spanning the gap. In germline, CDR1 is GTSNPN, CDR2 SVGIG (reference sequence). This CDR3 comprises 11 residues. CDR3: CAWSGRTEAFF. The CDR3 region has the DNA TGTGCCTGGAGTGGCCGGACTGAAGCTTTCTTT.

This rearrangement joins TRBV28 to TRBJ1-6, with 7 bases aligning to TRBD1. The CDR3 is 15 amino acids. V was clipped by 4 bases and J by 9 bases; unmatched bases: 9. CDR1 and CDR2 (germline): MDHEN, SYDVKM. The DNA for the CDR3 is TGTGCCAGCAGTTCTGGACAGGCAGGGATTTCACCCCTCCACTTT. This gives the protein CASSSGQAGISPLHF.

This clone appeared a single time. The chain recombines TRBV7-6 with TRBJ2-7, with D unclear. Germline V CDR1 and CDR2: SGHVS, FNYEAQ. The ends were cut back, 5 bases at V and 7 bases at J, with 18 bases in the middle. This CDR3 contains 14 residues. The CDR3 loop is CASSPSPIPGEQYF. In nucleotides, the CDR3 is TGTGCCAGCAGCCCGAGCCCCATCCCCGGTGAGCAGTACTTC.

The chain uses TRBV6-6 and TRBJ1-3; 8 bases are a match to TRBD1. Losses at the gene ends were 4 bases for V and 0 bases for J; bases not matched to a gene: 2. Germline V gives CDR1 MNHNY, CDR2 SVGAGI (reference sequence). The CDR3 contains 15 residues. The CDR3 sequence: CASSWTGFSGNTIYF. The DNA for the CDR3 is TGTGCCAGCAGTTGGACAGGGTTCTCTGGAAACACCATATATTTT.